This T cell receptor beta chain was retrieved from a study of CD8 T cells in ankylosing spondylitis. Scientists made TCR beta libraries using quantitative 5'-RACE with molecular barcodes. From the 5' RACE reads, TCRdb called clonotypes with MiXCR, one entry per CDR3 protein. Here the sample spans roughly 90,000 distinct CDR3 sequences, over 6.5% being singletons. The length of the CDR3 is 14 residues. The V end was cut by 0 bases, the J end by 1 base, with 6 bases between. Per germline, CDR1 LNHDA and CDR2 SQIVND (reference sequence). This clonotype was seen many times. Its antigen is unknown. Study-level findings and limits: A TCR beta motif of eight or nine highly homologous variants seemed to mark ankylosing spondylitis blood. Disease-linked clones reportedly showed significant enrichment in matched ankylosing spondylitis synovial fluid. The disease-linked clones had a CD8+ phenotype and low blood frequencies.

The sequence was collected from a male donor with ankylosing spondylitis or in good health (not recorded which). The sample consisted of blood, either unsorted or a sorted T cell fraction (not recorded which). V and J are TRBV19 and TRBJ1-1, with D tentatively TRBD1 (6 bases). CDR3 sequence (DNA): TGTGCCAGTAGTATAGAGACAGGGAACACTGAAGCTTTCTTT. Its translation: CASSIETGNTEAFF. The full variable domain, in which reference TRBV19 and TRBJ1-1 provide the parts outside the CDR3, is DGGITQSPKYLFRKEGQNVTLSCEQNLNHDAMYWYRQDPGQGLRLIYYSQIVNDFQKGDIAEGYSVSREKKESFPLTVTSAQKNPTAFYLCASSIETGNTEAFFGQGTRLTVV.